The T cell receptor (beta chain) described here comes from a study of beta chain features in type 1 diabetes. Study-wide background: The patients were much like the healthy donors in age, gender and cell yields.

Expressed TCRB transcripts got sequenced, as all isolated RNA was reverse transcribed. Sequencing was performed with immunoSEQ multiplex PCR; in TCRdb, only in-frame clones are kept and a portion is missing. The table has a few hundred thousand clones, around a tenth seen once; the top ten hold 0.6%. Germline CDR1 is SGHAT and CDR2 is FQNNGV. CDR3 length equals 13 residues. Trimming cost V 5 bases and J 5 bases; bases outside gene matches: 6. Study-wide findings and caveats: Because the template was cDNA, high-expressing cells might be over-represented. For Type 1 diabetes patients, all four CD4+ subsets carried TCRB CDR3s that were moderately but significantly shorter.

This clone was detected only a few times. Its target is not known. Material for sequencing was central memory CD4+ T cells from blood. The rearrangement joins TRBV11-2 to TRBJ2-7; 7 bases are shared with TRBD2. This clonotype originated in a man in his thirties or forties with type 1 diabetes. Written as DNA, the CDR3 is TGTGCCAGCAGCCCGGGGGGTGGCGACGAGCAGTACTTC. This codes for CASSPGGGDEQYF.